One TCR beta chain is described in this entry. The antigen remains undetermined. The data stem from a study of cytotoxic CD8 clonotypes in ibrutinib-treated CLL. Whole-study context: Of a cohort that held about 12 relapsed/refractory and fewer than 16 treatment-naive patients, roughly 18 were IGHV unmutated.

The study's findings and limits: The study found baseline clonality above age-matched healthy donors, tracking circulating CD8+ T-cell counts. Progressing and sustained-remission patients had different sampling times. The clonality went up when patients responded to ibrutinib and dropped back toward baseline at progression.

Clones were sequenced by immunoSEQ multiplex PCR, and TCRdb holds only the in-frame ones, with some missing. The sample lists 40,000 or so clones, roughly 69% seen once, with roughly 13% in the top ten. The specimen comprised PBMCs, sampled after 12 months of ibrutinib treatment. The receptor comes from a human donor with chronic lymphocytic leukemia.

The CDR3 DNA reads as TGTGCCAGCAGGGTCAGGGGGCTCGGCACCGGGGAGCTGTTTTTT. It translates to CASRVRGLGTGELFF. The J gene is TRBJ2-2, the V gene TRBV13; 8 nucleotides align to TRBD1. Germline lookup yields CDR1 PRHDT and CDR2 FYEKMQ (reference sequence). Trimming took 6 bases from V and 4 from J; bases not matched to a gene: 7. The CDR3 contains 15 residues.